Listed below are T cell receptor beta chains from one sample, sequenced in a study of blood T cell repertoires in COVID-19. Sequenced by immunoSEQ multiplex PCR; TCRdb stores in-frame clones only, minus some. The repertoire holds about 51,000 clones, with 86% as singletons. Sequencing used peripheral blood. These receptors were taken from a man aged 60 to 69 with acute or convalescent COVID-19. Each CDR3 is given with its conserved first and last residue. A D gene is named only where the DNA matches it firmly. The listing skips clone size in some rows; elsewhere it reads once, few, many or a size class.

v_gene: TRBV7-8; j_gene: TRBJ1-4; d_gene: NA; abundance: NA; CDR3aa: CASSLALGLGRATGDEKLFF; CDR3nt: TGTGCCAGCAGCTTAGCGCTGGGTTTGGGCAGGGCTACGGGAGATGAAAAACTGTTTTTT
v_gene: TRBV6-2/TRBV6-3; j_gene: TRBJ1-5; d_gene: NA; abundance: NA; CDR3aa: CASSYRGLEPQHF; CDR3nt: TGTGCCAGCAGTTATAGGGGTTTGGAGCCCCAGCATTTT
v_gene: TRBV5-3; j_gene: TRBJ2-5; d_gene: TRBD1; abundance: NA; CDR3aa: CARSSTPGQHQETQYF; CDR3nt: TGTGCCAGAAGCTCGACCCCGGGACAGCATCAAGAGACCCAGTACTTC
v_gene: TRBV4-2; j_gene: TRBJ2-2; d_gene: NA; abundance: NA; CDR3aa: CASSQGDFLTGELFF; CDR3nt: TGTGCCAGCAGCCAGGGGGACTTTTTAACCGGGGAGCTGTTTTTT
v_gene: TRBV5-1; j_gene: TRBJ2-4; d_gene: NA; abundance: NA; CDR3aa: CASSGLGEVTKNIQYF; CDR3nt: TGCGCCAGCAGTGGTCTCGGGGAGGTGACCAAAAACATTCAGTACTTC
v_gene: TRBV6-2/TRBV6-3; j_gene: TRBJ1-4; d_gene: NA; abundance: NA; CDR3aa: CASSYVINEKLFF; CDR3nt: TGTGCCAGCAGTTACGTCATTAATGAAAAACTGTTTTTT
v_gene: TRBV19; j_gene: TRBJ1-4; d_gene: NA; abundance: NA; CDR3aa: CASSIGAREGKLFF; CDR3nt: TGTGCCAGTAGTATAGGGGCCAGGGAGGGAAAACTGTTTTTT
v_gene: TRBV5-4; j_gene: TRBJ2-4; d_gene: NA; abundance: NA; CDR3aa: CASSLDAAAKNIQYF; CDR3nt: TGTGCCAGCAGCTTGGATGCGGCAGCCAAAAACATTCAGTACTTC
v_gene: TRBV19; j_gene: TRBJ1-6; d_gene: NA; abundance: NA; CDR3aa: CASSPYPSSYNSPLHF; CDR3nt: TGTGCCAGTAGTCCCTACCCAAGCTCCTATAATTCACCCCTCCACTTT
v_gene: TRBV5-4; j_gene: TRBJ2-7; d_gene: TRBD1; abundance: NA; CDR3aa: CASSSRTGTYEQYF; CDR3nt: TGTGCCAGCAGCTCACGGACAGGCACCTACGAGCAGTACTTC
v_gene: TRBV5-8; j_gene: TRBJ1-5; d_gene: NA; abundance: once; CDR3aa: CASSFRNQPQHF; CDR3nt: TGTGCCAGCAGCTTCAGAAATCAGCCCCAGCATTTT
v_gene: TRBV9; j_gene: TRBJ1-2; d_gene: NA; abundance: NA; CDR3aa: CASSVGVVGQGAGYTF; CDR3nt: TGTGCCAGCAGCGTAGGAGTCGTGGGTCAGGGTGCTGGCTACACCTTC
v_gene: TRBV6-5; j_gene: TRBJ1-2; d_gene: NA; abundance: NA; CDR3aa: CASSLTITNYGYTF; CDR3nt: TGTGCCAGCAGTTTAACTATTACCAACTATGGCTACACCTTC
v_gene: TRBV24-1; j_gene: TRBJ2-1; d_gene: NA; abundance: NA; CDR3aa: CATSDGGTNYNEQFF; CDR3nt: TGTGCCACCAGTGATGGGGGCACAAACTACAATGAGCAGTTCTTC
v_gene: TRBV6-5; j_gene: TRBJ2-1; d_gene: NA; abundance: NA; CDR3aa: CASKPIELFNNEQFF; CDR3nt: TGTGCCAGCAAACCCATTGAGCTCTTTAACAATGAGCAGTTCTTC
v_gene: TRBV19; j_gene: TRBJ1-3; d_gene: NA; abundance: NA; CDR3aa: CASNGGNTIYF; CDR3nt: TGTGCCAGTAACGGTGGAAACACCATATATTTT
v_gene: TRBV5-4; j_gene: TRBJ2-3; d_gene: NA; abundance: NA; CDR3aa: CASSLDPGGTDTQYF; CDR3nt: TGTGCCAGCAGCTTGGATCCGGGGGGCACAGATACGCAGTATTTT
v_gene: TRBV2; j_gene: TRBJ1-3; d_gene: TRBD1; abundance: once; CDR3aa: CASSEEVDQGARNTIYF; CDR3nt: TGTGCCAGCAGTGAAGAAGTGGATCAGGGGGCGCGAAACACCATATATTTT
v_gene: TRBV5-4; j_gene: TRBJ1-1; d_gene: TRBD1; abundance: NA; CDR3aa: CASSTRQGSPSKAFF; CDR3nt: TGTGCCAGCAGCACACGACAGGGATCGCCCAGTAAAGCTTTCTTT
v_gene: TRBV6-2/TRBV6-3; j_gene: TRBJ2-1; d_gene: NA; abundance: NA; CDR3aa: CASSWTDSYNEQFF; CDR3nt: TGTGCCAGCAGTTGGACAGACTCCTACAATGAGCAGTTCTTC
v_gene: TRBV27; j_gene: TRBJ2-7; d_gene: NA; abundance: NA; CDR3aa: CASSPGAYEQYF; CDR3nt: TGTGCCAGCAGCCCAGGGGCCTACGAGCAGTACTTC
v_gene: TRBV2; j_gene: TRBJ2-7; d_gene: TRBD1; abundance: NA; CDR3aa: CASRQGGVEQYF; CDR3nt: TGTGCCAGCAGACAGGGGGGAGTCGAGCAGTACTTC
v_gene: TRBV10-2; j_gene: TRBJ2-7; d_gene: TRBD2; abundance: NA; CDR3aa: CASKVPGGEVYEQYF; CDR3nt: TGCGCCAGCAAAGTCCCCGGGGGGGAGGTATACGAGCAGTACTTC
v_gene: TRBV6-1; j_gene: TRBJ2-3; d_gene: TRBD1; abundance: NA; CDR3aa: CASSDSQGHTDTQYF; CDR3nt: TGTGCCAGCAGTGATTCACAGGGGCACACAGATACGCAGTATTTT
v_gene: TRBV2; j_gene: TRBJ2-2; d_gene: TRBD1; abundance: NA; CDR3aa: CASHRGRTGELFF; CDR3nt: TGTGCCAGCCACAGGGGGCGTACCGGGGAGCTGTTTTTT
v_gene: TRBV5-1; j_gene: TRBJ2-3; d_gene: NA; abundance: NA; CDR3aa: CASSPDTSTDTQYF; CDR3nt: TGCGCCAGCAGCCCCGACACAAGCACAGATACGCAGTATTTT
v_gene: TRBV29-1; j_gene: TRBJ2-1; d_gene: TRBD2; abundance: NA; CDR3aa: CSVPSGGYPYNEQFF; CDR3nt: TGCAGCGTCCCTAGCGGGGGATATCCCTACAATGAGCAGTTCTTC
v_gene: TRBV6-1; j_gene: TRBJ1-1; d_gene: NA; abundance: NA; CDR3aa: CASSEARLINTEAFF; CDR3nt: TGTGCCAGCAGTGAAGCGCGGTTGATAAACACTGAAGCTTTCTTT
v_gene: TRBV19; j_gene: TRBJ2-2; d_gene: NA; abundance: NA; CDR3aa: CASSISPLTRHTRELFF; CDR3nt: TGTGCCAGTAGTATATCCCCCTTAACTAGACACACCAGGGAGCTGTTTTTT